One and the same sample provided the 10 T cell receptor beta chains below, sequenced in a study of blood T cell repertoires in COVID-19. TCRdb's table, derived via immunoSEQ multiplex PCR, lists solely in-frame clones and lacks some. This table holds approximately 170,000 clones, roughly 77% found once. Sequencing used peripheral blood. The source of these receptors is a human donor in a cohort sampled during active COVID-19.

The rearrangement joins TRBV5-5 to TRBJ2-7; D perhaps matches TRBD1 (6 bases). V was pared by 0 bases and J by 3 bases, with 10 bases between. This CDR3 is 14 amino acids long. Germline CDR1 SGHKS, CDR2 YYEKEE (reference sequence). The CDR3 coding sequence is TGTGCCAGCAGCTTGGGGGACACCGGCTACGAGCAGTACTTC. This codes for CASSLGDTGYEQYF.

This clone was seen just once. The chain uses TRBV10-2 and TRBJ2-3, with D unclear. The CDR3 has 12 amino acids. V was clipped by 0 bases and J by 5 bases, with 3 bases between them. The V gene's germline CDR1 is WSHSY and CDR2 SAAADI. CDR3 region: CASSESQDTQYF. CDR3 bases: TGCGCCAGCAGTGAGTCTCAAGATACGCAGTATTTT.

The chain combines TRBV2 with TRBJ2-7, with TRBD1 matching over 9 bases. The CDR3 has 14 residues. CDR1 SNHLY and CDR2 FYNNEI come from the germline V gene. The ends lost 6 bases at V and 3 bases at J; junction bases unmatched: 6. DNA of the CDR3: TGTGCCAGCAGAATCTCGGGACAGGGCTACGAGCAGTACTTC. Protein product: CASRISGQGYEQYF.

By sample share, this clone is medium-sized. For the CDR3, the DNA is TGTGCCAGTTACGGGGGGCGTACCTACAATGAGCAGTTCTTC. Protein product: CASYGGRTYNEQFF. This chain uses TRBV19 with TRBJ2-1, with D perhaps TRBD2 (7 bases). The CDR3 has 14 amino acids. The ends were cut back, 8 bases at V and 2 bases at J, with 13 bases in the middle. Germline lookup yields CDR1 LNHDA and CDR2 SQIVND (reference sequence).

The V call is TRBV9, the J call TRBJ2-7; TRBD2 might be the D (6 bases). The CDR3 is made up of 14 amino acids. CDR1 SGDLS and CDR2 YYNGEE come from the germline V gene. V was pared by 0 bases and J by 4 bases, with 11 bases between. CDR3 loop: CASSVVEGGYEQYF. The CDR3 DNA reads TGTGCCAGCAGCGTAGTGGAGGGCGGTTACGAGCAGTACTTC. The full variable domain, its missing parts supplied by reference TRBV9 and TRBJ2-7, is DSGVTQTPKHLITATGQRVTLRCSPRSGDLSVYWYQQSLDQGLQFLIQYYNGEERAKGNILERFSAQQFPDLHSELNLSSLELGDSALYFCASSVVEGGYEQYFGPGTRLTVT.

The chain is built from TRBV7-2 and TRBJ2-7; D not certain. With 0 bases removed from V and 2 bases from J, the gap between germline ends came to 8 bases. The CDR3 has 14 amino acids. Per germline, CDR1 SGHTA and CDR2 FQGNSA. CDR3 in DNA: TGTGCCAGCAGCTTAGCGGGCTCCGCCTACGAGCAGTACTTC. Its protein is CASSLAGSAYEQYF.

The chain is built from TRBV30 and TRBJ2-7; weak D call: TRBD2 (5 bases). The CDR3 has 11 amino acids. V was cut by 3 bases and J by 4 bases, with 7 bases left in between. Per germline, CDR1 GTSNPN and CDR2 SVGIG (reference sequence). The CDR3 is CAWSRGYEQYF. The CDR3 DNA reads TGTGCCTGGAGCCGGGGATACGAGCAGTACTTC. Full variable domain (missing parts from reference TRBV30 and TRBJ2-7): SQTIHQWPATLVQPVGSPLSLECTVEGTSNPNLYWYRQAAGRGLQLLFYSVGIGQISSEVPQNLSASRPQDRQFILSSKKLLLSDSGFYLCAWSRGYEQYFGPGTRLTVT.

This clone appeared once. This chain uses TRBV28 with TRBJ2-5; possible D gene TRBD1, 5 bases. CDR3 length equals 15 residues. V lost 5 bases and J 1 base, leaving 14 bases between the germline ends. Germline V gene lookup returns CDR1 MDHEN and CDR2 SYDVKM. This CDR3 reads CASSNPTGVQETQYF. CDR3 coding DNA: TGTGCCAGCAGTAATCCTACAGGAGTCCAAGAGACCCAGTACTTC.

This clone was detected only a few times. CDR3 DNA: TGTGCCAGCAGCCTACGGGCCAGGGGGTTGAATGAAAAACTGTTTTTT. Translating it yields CASSLRARGLNEKLFF. This chain joins TRBV3-1 (or the pseudogene TRBV3-2) and TRBJ1-4; 7 nucleotides agree with TRBD1. The length of the CDR3 is 16 residues. Looked up from germline, CDR1 is LGHDT and CDR2 is YNNKEL (reference sequence). Trimming cost V 4 bases and J 5 bases; bases outside gene matches: 10.

The rearrangement joins TRBV25-1 to TRBJ1-1; 8 bases are a match to TRBD1. The junction had 6 bases not matched to a gene; V was cut back by 3 bases and J by 3 bases. The CDR3 is 15 amino acids. CDR1 is MGHDK and CDR2 is SYGVNS in the germline V gene. CDR3 nucleotide sequence: TGTGCCAGCAGTGACCCTGCGACAGGGGACACTGAAGCTTTCTTT. Its translation is CASSDPATGDTEAFF.